The T cell receptor (beta chain) under discussion was sequenced for a study of control samples from healthy donors and cancer patients. The repertoire was sequenced with immunoSEQ multiplex PCR; TCRdb's copy has only in-frame clones and lacks some. The table has some 150,000 clones, 93% seen once. Between the trimmed V and J ends, which lost 1 base and 4 bases, there was a span of 10 bases. This CDR3 has 14 residues. The germline V gene has CDR1 MDHEN and CDR2 SYDVKM. The receptor comes from a man aged 50-60 years in good health. This chain joins TRBV28 and TRBJ1-2; tentatively, D is TRBD1 (6 bases). The sequencing input was blood. CDR3 sequence (DNA): TGTGCCAGCAGTTTATACGCAGGGGTCTATGGCTACACCTTC. As protein: CASSLYAGVYGYTF.